This T cell receptor beta chain was found in a study of response to subunit inactivated influenza vaccine. TCRdb independently ran MiXCR on the RT-PCR reads; one entry per CDR3 protein. The sample records around 200,000 distinct CDR3 sequences, nearly 9.5% being singletons. CDR1 is MNHNS, CDR2 SASEGT, per germline. Trimming cost V 5 bases and J 6 bases; bases outside gene matches: 7. The CDR3 consists of 15 residues. The chain has TRBV6-1 and TRBJ1-4, with 9 bases lining up with TRBD1. This specimen was non-naive T cells sorted from PBMCs, taken on the day of vaccination. This TCR was recovered from a man aged 50 or older who received an inactivated influenza vaccine. Written as DNA, the CDR3 is TGTGCCAGCAGTAAAACCTGGACAGGGGATGAAAAACTGTTTTTT. It translates to CASSKTWTGDEKLFF.